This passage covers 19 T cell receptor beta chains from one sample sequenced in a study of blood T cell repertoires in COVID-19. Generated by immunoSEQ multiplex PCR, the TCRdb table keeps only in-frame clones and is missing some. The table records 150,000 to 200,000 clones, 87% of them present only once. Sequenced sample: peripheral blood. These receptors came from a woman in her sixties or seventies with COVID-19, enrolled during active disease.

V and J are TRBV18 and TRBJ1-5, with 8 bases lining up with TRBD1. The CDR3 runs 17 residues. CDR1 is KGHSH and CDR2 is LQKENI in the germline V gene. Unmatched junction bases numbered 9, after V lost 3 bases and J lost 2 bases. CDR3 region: CASSPYETGEGNQPQHF. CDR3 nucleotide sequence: TGTGCCAGCTCACCTTACGAGACAGGGGAAGGCAATCAGCCCCAGCATTTT. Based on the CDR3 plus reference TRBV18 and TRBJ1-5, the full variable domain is NAGVMQNPRHLVRRRGQEARLRCSPMKGHSHVYWYRQLPEEGLKFMVYLQKENIIDESGMPKERFSAEFPKEGPSILRIQQVVRGDSAAYFCASSPYETGEGNQPQHFGDGTRLSIL.

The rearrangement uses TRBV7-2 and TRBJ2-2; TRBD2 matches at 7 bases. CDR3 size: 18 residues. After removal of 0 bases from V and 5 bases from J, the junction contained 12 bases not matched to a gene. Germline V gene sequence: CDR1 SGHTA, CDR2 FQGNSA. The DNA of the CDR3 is TGTGCCAGCAGCTTAGCGCTTTGGGGAGCGGGGAAGACCGGGGAGCTGTTTTTT. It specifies CASSLALWGAGKTGELFF.

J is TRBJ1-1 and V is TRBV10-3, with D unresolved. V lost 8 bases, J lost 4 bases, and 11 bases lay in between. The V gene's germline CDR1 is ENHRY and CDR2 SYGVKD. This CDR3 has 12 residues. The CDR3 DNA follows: TGTGCCATCGGGCCTGAGGGCACTGAAGCTTTCTTT. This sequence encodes CAIGPEGTEAFF.

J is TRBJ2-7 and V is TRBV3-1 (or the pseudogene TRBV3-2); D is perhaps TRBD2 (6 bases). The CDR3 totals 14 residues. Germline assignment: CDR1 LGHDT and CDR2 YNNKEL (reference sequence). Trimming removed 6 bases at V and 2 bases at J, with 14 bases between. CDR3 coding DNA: TGTGCCAGCAGTCTTGGACTACCCGCCTACGAGCAGTACTTC. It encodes CASSLGLPAYEQYF.

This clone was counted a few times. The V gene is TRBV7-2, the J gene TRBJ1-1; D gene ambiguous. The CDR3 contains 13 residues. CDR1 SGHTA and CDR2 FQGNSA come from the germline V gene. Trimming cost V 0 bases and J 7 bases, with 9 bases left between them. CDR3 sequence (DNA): TGTGCCAGCAGCTTAGCAGTCGGGTTTGAAGCTTTCTTT. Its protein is CASSLAVGFEAFF. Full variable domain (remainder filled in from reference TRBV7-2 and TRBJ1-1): GAGVSQSPSNKVTEKGKDVELRCDPISGHTALYWYRQSLGQGLEFLIYFQGNSAPDKSGLPSDRFSAERTGGSVSTLTIQRTQQEDSAVYLCASSLAVGFEAFFGQGTRLTVV.

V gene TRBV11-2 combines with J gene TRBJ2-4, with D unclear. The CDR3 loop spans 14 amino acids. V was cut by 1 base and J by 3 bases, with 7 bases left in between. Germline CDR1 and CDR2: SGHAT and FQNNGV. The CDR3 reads CASSLVGGKNIQYF. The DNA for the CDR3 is TGTGCCAGCAGCTTAGTCGGTGGCAAAAACATTCAGTACTTC. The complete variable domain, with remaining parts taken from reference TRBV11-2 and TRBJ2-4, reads EAGVAQSPRYKIIEKRQSVAFWCNPISGHATLYWYQQILGQGPKLLIQFQNNGVVDDSQLPKDRFSAERLKGVDSTLKIQPAKLEDSAVYLCASSLVGGKNIQYFGAGTRLSVL.

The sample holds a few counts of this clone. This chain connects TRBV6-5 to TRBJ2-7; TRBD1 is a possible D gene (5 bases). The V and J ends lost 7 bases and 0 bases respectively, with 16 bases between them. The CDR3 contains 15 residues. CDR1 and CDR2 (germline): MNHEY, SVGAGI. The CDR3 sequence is CASTMTAYSSYEQYF. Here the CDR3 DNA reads TGTGCCAGCACCATGACAGCTTACAGCTCCTACGAGCAGTACTTC.

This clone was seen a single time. The CDR3 sequence: CASSLTGKNTIYF. In DNA form, the CDR3 reads TGTGCCAGCAGTCTCACAGGGAAAAACACCATATATTTT. The rearrangement joins TRBV12-3 or TRBV12-4 to TRBJ1-3, with D possibly TRBD1 on 6 matching bases. This CDR3 spans 13 amino acids. V lost 5 bases and J 6 bases, leaving 11 bases between the germline ends.

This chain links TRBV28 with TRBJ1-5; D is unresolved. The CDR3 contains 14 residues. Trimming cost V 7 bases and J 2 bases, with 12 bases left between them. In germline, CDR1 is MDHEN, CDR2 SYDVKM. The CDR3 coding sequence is TGTGCCAGCAACGGTCCCTCCGGCAATCAGCCCCAGCATTTT. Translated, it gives CASNGPSGNQPQHF.

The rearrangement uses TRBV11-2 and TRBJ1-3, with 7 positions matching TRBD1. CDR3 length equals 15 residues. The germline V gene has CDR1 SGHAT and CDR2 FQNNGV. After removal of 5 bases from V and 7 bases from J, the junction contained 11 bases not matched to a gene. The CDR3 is CASSHGQVLKNTIYF. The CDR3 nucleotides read TGTGCCAGCAGCCATGGACAGGTTTTAAAGAACACCATATATTTT.

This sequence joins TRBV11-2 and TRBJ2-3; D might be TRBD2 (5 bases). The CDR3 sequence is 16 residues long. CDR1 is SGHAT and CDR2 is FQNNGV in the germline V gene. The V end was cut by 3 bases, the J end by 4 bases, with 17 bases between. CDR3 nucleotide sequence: TGTGCCAGCAGCTTGCGGCAAGCGGCATCCGCAGATACGCAGTATTTT. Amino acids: CASSLRQAASADTQYF.

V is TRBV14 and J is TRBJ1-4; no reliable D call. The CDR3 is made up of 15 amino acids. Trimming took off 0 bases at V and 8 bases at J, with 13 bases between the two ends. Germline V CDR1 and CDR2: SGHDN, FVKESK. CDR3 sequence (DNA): TGTGCCAGCAGCCAAGAGGCCGGTCCGGGGGAAAAACTGTTTTTT. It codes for CASSQEAGPGEKLFF.

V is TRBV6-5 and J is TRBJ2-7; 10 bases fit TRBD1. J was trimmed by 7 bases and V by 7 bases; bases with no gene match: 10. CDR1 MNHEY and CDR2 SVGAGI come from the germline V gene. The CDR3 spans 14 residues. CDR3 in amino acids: CASKPWTGGYEQYF. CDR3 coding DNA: TGTGCCAGCAAGCCCTGGACAGGGGGTTATGAGCAGTACTTC.

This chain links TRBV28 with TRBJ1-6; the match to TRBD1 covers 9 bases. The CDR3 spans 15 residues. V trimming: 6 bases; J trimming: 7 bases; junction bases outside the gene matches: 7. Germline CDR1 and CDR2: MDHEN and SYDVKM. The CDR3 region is CASRYTGGSNSPLHF. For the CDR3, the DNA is TGTGCCAGCAGATATACAGGGGGCTCGAATTCACCCCTCCACTTT. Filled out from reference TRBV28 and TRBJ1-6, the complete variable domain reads DVKVTQSSRYLVKRTGEKVFLECVQDMDHENMFWYRQDPGLGLRLIYFSYDVKMKEKGDIPEGYSVSREKKERFSLILESASTNQTSMYLCASRYTGGSNSPLHFGNGTRLTVT.

The CDR3 loop reads CASSYSLDRSNYGYTF. The DNA of the CDR3 is TGTGCCAGCAGTTACTCCCTAGACCGTAGTAACTATGGCTACACCTTC. The V gene is TRBV6-5, the J gene TRBJ1-2; D is ambiguous. V was cut by 0 bases and J by 1 base, with 12 bases left in between. Looked up from germline, CDR1 is MNHEY and CDR2 is SVGAGI. The CDR3 loop spans 16 amino acids.

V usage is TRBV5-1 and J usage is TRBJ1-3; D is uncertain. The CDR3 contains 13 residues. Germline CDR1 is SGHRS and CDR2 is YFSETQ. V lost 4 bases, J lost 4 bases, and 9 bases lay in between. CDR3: CASSPSRGNTIYF. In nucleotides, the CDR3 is TGCGCCAGCAGCCCCTCGAGGGGAAACACCATATATTTT.

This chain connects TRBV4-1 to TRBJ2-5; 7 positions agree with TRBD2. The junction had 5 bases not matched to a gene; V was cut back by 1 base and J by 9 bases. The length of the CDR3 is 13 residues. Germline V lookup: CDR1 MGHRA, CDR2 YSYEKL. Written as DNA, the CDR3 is TGCGCCAGCAGCCAAGTTGCGGGGGAGGCCCAGTACTTC. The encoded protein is CASSQVAGEAQYF.

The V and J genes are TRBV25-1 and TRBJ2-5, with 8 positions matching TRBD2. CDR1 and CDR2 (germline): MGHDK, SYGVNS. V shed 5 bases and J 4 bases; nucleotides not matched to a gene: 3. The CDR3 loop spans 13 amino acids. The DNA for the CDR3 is TGTGCCAGCAGTTTTAGCGGGGCAGAGACCCAGTACTTC. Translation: CASSFSGAETQYF. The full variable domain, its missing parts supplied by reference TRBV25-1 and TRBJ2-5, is EADIYQTPRYLVIGTGKKITLECSQTMGHDKMYWYQQDPGMELHLIHYSYGVNSTEKGDLSSESTVSRIRTEHFPLTLESARPSHTSQYLCASSFSGAETQYFGPGTRLLVL.

CDR3 DNA sequence: TGTGCCAGCAGTCAACGACAGGGGCTGGTCACTGAAGCTTTCTTT. The encoded protein is CASSQRQGLVTEAFF. V is TRBV6-6 and J is TRBJ1-1, with 8 bases lining up with TRBD1. The CDR3 runs 15 residues. The germline gives CDR1 MNHNY, CDR2 SVGAGI (reference sequence). The V segment lost 5 bases and the J segment 4 bases; nucleotides outside the gene matches: 9.